Below are 13 T cell receptor beta chains sequenced from a single sample in a study of cytomegalovirus exposure and HLA in healthy donors. 13 Jbeta primers and 60 Vbeta primers were used for the PCR. Sequencing used immunoSEQ multiplex PCR; TCRdb keeps in-frame clones, though not all of them. The sample comprises 180,000 or so clones, roughly 82% of which are singletons, and about 1.6% rests with the top ten. The sequenced sample was PBMCs. These receptor sequences come from a man aged 40-50 years in good health and CMV-seronegative.

This chain connects TRBV6-6 to TRBJ2-2, with TRBD1 as a possible D gene (5 bases). The V end was cut by 3 bases, the J end by 6 bases, with 11 bases between. The CDR3 length is 14 residues. Germline assignment: CDR1 MNHNY and CDR2 SVGAGI (reference sequence). The CDR3 is CASSYQGPPGELFF. The DNA for the CDR3 is TGTGCCAGCAGTTATCAGGGTCCGCCCGGGGAGCTGTTTTTT.

V usage is TRBV19 and J usage is TRBJ2-3; D gene ambiguous. The V end was cut by 2 bases, the J end by 2 bases, with 5 bases between. The CDR3 consists of 13 residues. From germline, CDR1 is LNHDA and CDR2 SQIVND (reference sequence). CDR3 protein: CASSIQYTDTQYF. In nucleotides, the CDR3 is TGTGCCAGTAGTATACAGTACACAGATACGCAGTATTTT.

The chain employs TRBV7-9 and TRBJ2-7; TRBD1 might be the D (6 bases). The CDR3 is 13 residues long. Trimming removed 5 bases from V and 5 bases from J, with 13 bases in between. Germline CDR1 SEHNR, CDR2 FQNEAQ (reference sequence). This CDR3 reads CASSRYREDEQYF. The CDR3 bases are TGTGCCAGCAGCAGATACAGGGAAGACGAGCAGTACTTC.

The J gene is TRBJ1-2, the V gene TRBV18; no clear D. The CDR3 contains 18 residues. Deletions cut 1 base from V and 6 bases from J, with 24 bases between. Germline CDR1 KGHSH, CDR2 LQKENI. CDR3: CASSPLFITEGIWNGYTF. The CDR3 DNA follows: TGTGCCAGCTCACCACTTTTTATCACTGAGGGAATTTGGAATGGCTACACCTTC. The full variable domain, rest sourced from reference TRBV18 and TRBJ1-2, is NAGVMQNPRHLVRRRGQEARLRCSPMKGHSHVYWYRQLPEEGLKFMVYLQKENIIDESGMPKERFSAEFPKEGPSILRIQQVVRGDSAAYFCASSPLFITEGIWNGYTFGSGTRLTVV.

The V call is TRBV30, the J call TRBJ2-7, with D perhaps matching TRBD1 (6 bases). Germline V CDR1 and CDR2: GTSNPN, SVGIG (reference sequence). Trimming shortened V by 5 bases and J by 1 base, and 12 bases separated the two germline ends. The CDR3 contains 13 residues. The CDR3 protein is CAWEGGFSYEQYF. The CDR3, as DNA: TGTGCCTGGGAAGGGGGATTTTCCTACGAGCAGTACTTC.

The chain recombines TRBV2 with TRBJ2-7; D gene uncertain. Looked up from germline, CDR1 is SNHLY and CDR2 is FYNNEI. This CDR3 is 11 amino acids long. V lost 4 bases to trimming and J lost 4 bases, with 5 bases between them. The CDR3 loop reads CASSGYYEQYF. The DNA for the CDR3 is TGTGCCAGCAGTGGTTATTACGAGCAGTACTTC.

V and J are TRBV6-1 and TRBJ1-2; 7 nucleotides line up with TRBD1. This CDR3 is 15 amino acids long. Germline lookup yields CDR1 MNHNS and CDR2 SASEGT. V dropped 5 bases and J dropped 2; count of bases not matched to a gene: 8. CDR3: CASSIATGPNYGYTF. Here the CDR3 DNA reads TGTGCCAGCAGTATAGCGACAGGGCCAAACTATGGCTACACCTTC.

This clone was observed a handful of times. The V call is TRBV11-1, the J call TRBJ2-5, with 7 bases fitting TRBD1. The V and J ends lost 3 bases and 5 bases, in that order; junction bases with no gene match: 6. The germline V gene has CDR1 SGHAT and CDR2 FQDESV (reference sequence). The CDR3 extends over 14 amino acids. CDR3 coding DNA: TGTGCCAGCAGCTTTAGGGGGCAGGGGGAGACCCAGTACTTC. Protein product: CASSFRGQGETQYF.

The CDR3 loop is CASSGRQGSKTQYF. CDR3 coding DNA: TGTGCCAGCAGTGGCCGACAGGGGTCAAAGACCCAGTACTTC. This chain joins TRBV6-5 and TRBJ2-5; 8 bases agree with TRBD1. Per germline, CDR1 MNHEY and CDR2 SVGAGI. This CDR3 spans 14 amino acids. Trimming cost V 5 bases and J 6 bases; bases outside gene matches: 8.

This chain uses TRBV5-8 with TRBJ2-7; perhaps TRBD1 as D (6 bases). V lost 4 bases to trimming and J lost 0 bases, with 11 bases between them. CDR3 length: 14 amino acids. Germline CDR1 and CDR2: SGHTS and YDEGEE. This CDR3 reads CASSPDRPSYEQYF. The CDR3 coding sequence is TGTGCCAGCAGCCCAGACAGGCCCTCCTACGAGCAGTACTTC.

The V gene is TRBV7-2, the J gene TRBJ2-1; 14 nucleotides line up with TRBD2. The CDR3 loop spans 16 amino acids. Germline lookup yields CDR1 SGHTA and CDR2 FQGNSA. The V gene end was trimmed by 5 bases and the J gene end by 9 bases; junction bases not matched to a gene: 9. The CDR3 DNA follows: TGTGCCAGCAGCCCCAGCGGACTAGCGGGGGGTGTTGAGCAGTTCTTC. Translated, it gives CASSPSGLAGGVEQFF.

V gene TRBV4-2 combines with J gene TRBJ1-5; unclear D gene. The germline V gene has CDR1 LGHNA and CDR2 YNFKEQ. V gave up 0 bases and J gave up 0 bases, with 15 bases separating them. This CDR3 comprises 18 residues. In DNA form, the CDR3 reads TGTGCCAGCAGCCAAGATCAACAGTCGGGGTATAGCAATCAGCCCCAGCATTTT. This encodes CASSQDQQSGYSNQPQHF.

The chain joins TRBV6-5 to TRBJ1-1; maybe TRBD1 (6 bases). The CDR3 length is 13 residues. The V and J ends lost 5 bases and 8 bases respectively, with 15 bases between them. Germline-derived CDR1 and CDR2 are MNHEY and SVGAGI. CDR3 sequence: CASSAVAGTEAFF. CDR3 in DNA: TGTGCCAGCAGTGCCGTGGCCGGGACAGAAGCTTTCTTT.